What follows describes a single T cell receptor (beta chain). This sample was taken from a study of blood T cell repertoires in COVID-19. In the study overall: Samples of COVID-19 (acute and convalescent) were obtained from the United States, Italy and Spain. Sources were T cells, B-cell-depleted T cells, or PBMCs; the material itself was cDNA or gDNA.

How the authors handled the data: Nucleated cell number was recorded as an estimate derived from reference gene primer amplification. The repertoire was sequenced with immunoSEQ multiplex PCR; TCRdb's copy has only in-frame clones and lacks some. V and J calls and clone size are those listed in that table; D and trimming were worked out from the DNA. The repertoire consists of fewer than 85,000 clones, with less than 95% occurring once and the leading ten covering under 1.1%. The CDR3 is 16 amino acids. Germline V lookup: CDR1 SNHLY, CDR2 FYNNEI. With 7 bases clipped from V and 6 bases from J, the junction kept 7 bases outside the gene matches.

The sequencing input was peripheral blood. The sequence was obtained from a woman aged 45-65 years in a cohort sampled during active COVID-19. The V gene is TRBV2, the J gene TRBJ2-2; TRBD2 matches at 14 bases. The CDR3: CASTTPGLAGAGELFF. The DNA of the CDR3 is TGTGCCAGCACCACTCCGGGACTAGCGGGAGCCGGGGAGCTGTTTTTT.